A single sample gave rise to the 29 T cell receptor beta chains below, sequenced in a study of cytomegalovirus exposure and HLA in healthy donors. Profiling relied on immunoSEQ multiplex PCR, and the TCRdb table lists in-frame clones only, not all of them. Among under 150,000 clones listed, over 85% were seen once. The sequenced sample consisted of PBMCs. All receptors derive from a woman aged 18-29 years in good health and CMV-seronegative.

This clone was seen once. The chain employs TRBV6-5 and TRBJ2-7, with D perhaps matching TRBD2 (7 bases). Germline V gene lookup returns CDR1 MNHEY and CDR2 SVGAGI. Deletions cut 5 bases from V and 2 bases from J, with 13 bases between. The CDR3 extends over 14 amino acids. CDR3 sequence reads: CASSRGGLPYEQYF. CDR3 bases: TGTGCCAGCAGTAGGGGGGGGTTACCCTACGAGCAGTACTTC.

This rearrangement joins TRBV27 to TRBJ2-7; TRBD1 agrees at 10 bases. Germline V gene data show CDR1 as MNHEY and CDR2 as SMNVEV (reference sequence). J lost 3 bases, V lost 4 bases, and 9 bases had no gene match. The length of the CDR3 is 16 residues. CDR3 DNA: TGTGCCAGCAGTTCCCAAATCCGGGACAGGGGCTACGAGCAGTACTTC. Translation: CASSSQIRDRGYEQYF.

CDR3 nucleotide sequence: TGTGCCAGCTTAGGCCTACAGGGGAGCACTGAAGCTTTCTTT. Its translation: CASLGLQGSTEAFF. This chain uses TRBV5-6 with TRBJ1-1; 7 positions agree with TRBD1. The CDR3 extends over 14 amino acids. CDR1 and CDR2 (germline): SGHDT, YYEEEE. J was trimmed by 4 bases and V by 7 bases; bases with no gene match: 10.

The genes are TRBV7-2 and TRBJ1-4; D unresolved. CDR3 length: 16 amino acids. Germline CDR1 and CDR2: SGHTA and FQGNSA. V lost 4 bases and J 2 bases, leaving 14 bases between the germline ends. CDR3 in amino acids: CASSSGWLGTNEKLFF. CDR3 DNA: TGTGCCAGCAGCTCCGGGTGGCTTGGTACTAATGAAAAACTGTTTTTT.

The rearrangement joins TRBV11-3 to TRBJ1-1; TRBD1 might be the D (6 bases). Germline lookup yields CDR1 SGHNT and CDR2 YENEEA. V gave up 4 bases and J gave up 6 bases, with 21 bases separating them. This CDR3 is built from 16 residues. CDR3 amino acids: CASSSPGGRKSPEAFF. The CDR3 nucleotides are TGTGCCAGCAGCTCCCCTGGGGGCAGGAAATCACCTGAAGCTTTCTTT.

This chain connects TRBV14 to TRBJ1-2, with 9 bases lining up with TRBD1. This CDR3 contains 14 residues. Germline CDR1 SGHDN, CDR2 FVKESK. The J segment lost 4 bases and the V segment lost 5 bases, leaving 5 bases of the junction unmatched. Written as DNA, the CDR3 is TGTGCCAGCAGCAGAATGACAGGGGGCTATGGCTACACCTTC. It is translated as CASSRMTGGYGYTF.

The chain joins TRBV9 to TRBJ2-5; maybe TRBD1 (6 bases). The CDR3 totals 16 residues. V was shortened by 1 base and J by 5 bases, with 18 bases between the two germline ends. The V gene's germline CDR1 is SGDLS and CDR2 YYNGEE. The CDR3 bases are TGTGCCAGCAGCGTACCCACGGGACATCCAACGGAGACCCAGTACTTC. Its protein is CASSVPTGHPTETQYF.

This clone occurred a few times. This chain links TRBV6-4 with TRBJ2-2; no clear D. V was trimmed by 6 bases and J by 6 bases, leaving 17 bases between them. The CDR3 consists of 15 residues. Germline lookup yields CDR1 MRHNA and CDR2 SNTAGT. The CDR3: CASRASPDSPGELFF. The CDR3 DNA reads as TGTGCCAGCAGGGCCTCTCCCGATTCACCCGGGGAGCTGTTTTTT.

The CDR3 DNA follows: TGTGCCATCAGTGACGCAGGTGGAAAGGATGGCTACACCTTC. Translation: CAISDAGGKDGYTF. The rearrangement uses TRBV10-3 and TRBJ1-2; D unclear. Trimming stripped 3 bases from V and 6 bases from J, with 14 bases between. Germline V gene data show CDR1 as ENHRY and CDR2 as SYGVKD. The CDR3 sequence is 14 residues long.

The V and J genes are TRBV6-1 and TRBJ1-2; maybe TRBD1 (5 bases). The CDR3 is 14 residues long. V was shortened by 4 bases and J by 0 bases, with 9 bases between the two germline ends. Germline lookup yields CDR1 MNHNS and CDR2 SASEGT. CDR3 in amino acids: CASSVTVANYGYTF. Here the CDR3 DNA reads TGTGCCAGCAGTGTGACAGTTGCTAACTATGGCTACACCTTC.

To note about this clone: Other DNA sequences in the same sample also yield this CDR3. J is TRBJ2-2 and V is TRBV9; D perhaps matches TRBD1 (5 bases). This CDR3 is 12 amino acids long. The germline V gene has CDR1 SGDLS and CDR2 YYNGEE. V gave up 2 bases and J gave up 7 bases, with 6 bases separating them. CDR3 sequence reads: CASSVRVGELFF. In nucleotides, the CDR3 is TGTGCCAGCAGCGTCAGGGTCGGGGAGCTGTTTTTT.

The CDR3, as DNA: TGTGCCAGCAGCCTCGGGACTAGCGGGACCTTGGGGCTCACAGATACGCAGTATTTT. This codes for CASSLGTSGTLGLTDTQYF. The chain recombines TRBV13 with TRBJ2-3; 13 nucleotides match TRBD2. V lost 5 bases, J lost 2 bases, and 13 bases stayed unmatched. This CDR3 region has 19 residues. Germline V CDR1 and CDR2: PRHDT, FYEKMQ (reference sequence).

V gene TRBV30 combines with J gene TRBJ1-1; D is undetermined. Trimming left V 4 bases short and J 0 bases short, with 9 bases between. Per the germline V gene, CDR1 is GTSNPN and CDR2 is SVGIG (reference sequence). The CDR3 has 13 residues. In DNA, the CDR3 is TGTGCCTGGACAGTCGATGTGAACACTGAAGCTTTCTTT. Translating gives CAWTVDVNTEAFF.

The chain uses TRBV4-3 and TRBJ1-2, with 8 positions matching TRBD1. V lost 7 bases, J lost 0 bases, and 4 bases stayed unmatched. The CDR3 is made up of 14 amino acids. Germline CDR1 LGHNA, CDR2 YSLEER. This CDR3 reads CASTRTGTNYGYTF. The CDR3 coding sequence is TGCGCCAGCACCCGGACAGGGACTAACTATGGCTACACCTTC.

The chain employs TRBV21-1 and TRBJ1-4; the table gives TRBD1 as D, unverified against the DNA. TRBV21-1 is a pseudogene. This CDR3 spans 16 amino acids. Written as DNA, the CDR3 is TGTGCCAGCAGCAAACAGGACAGTGCAACTAATGAAAAACTGTTTTTT. It yields the protein CASSKQDSATNEKLFF.

This clone was recorded a few times. The CDR3 sequence is CASSRDRGLRQWGVKLFF. CDR3 bases: TGTGCCAGCAGCAGAGACAGGGGATTGAGACAATGGGGAGTAAAACTGTTTTTT. The chain uses TRBV7-9 and TRBJ1-4, with TRBD1 matching 8 bases. Germline V CDR1 and CDR2: SEHNR, FQNEAQ (reference sequence). The CDR3 is 18 amino acids. The trim removed 5 bases at V and 10 bases at J, leaving 21 bases unmatched.

This clone was observed once. The rearrangement uses TRBV5-5 and TRBJ2-7; 8 bases match TRBD2. The ends lost 5 bases at V and 0 bases at J; junction bases unmatched: 4. The CDR3 has 14 residues. Germline values: CDR1 SGHKS, CDR2 YYEKEE (reference sequence). The CDR3: CASRDSGISYEQYF. CDR3 nucleotides: TGTGCCAGCAGGGATAGCGGGATCTCCTACGAGCAGTACTTC.

V is TRBV28 and J is TRBJ2-2, with D possibly matching TRBD1 (6 bases). The CDR3 is 15 residues long. The germline CDR1 and CDR2 sequences are MDHEN and SYDVKM. Between the trimmed V and J ends, which lost 1 base and 4 bases, there was a span of 10 bases. Here the CDR3 reads CASSLSGQLTGELFF. The CDR3, as DNA: TGTGCCAGCAGTTTATCAGGACAGCTCACCGGGGAGCTGTTTTTT. The full variable domain, with the rest looked up from reference TRBV28 and TRBJ2-2, is DVKVTQSSRYLVKRTGEKVFLECVQDMDHENMFWYRQDPGLGLRLIYFSYDVKMKEKGDIPEGYSVSREKKERFSLILESASTNQTSMYLCASSLSGQLTGELFFGEGSRLTVL.

The rearrangement uses TRBV5-1 and TRBJ2-3; the match to TRBD1 covers 9 bases. CDR3 size: 16 residues. V dropped 2 bases and J dropped 1; count of bases not matched to a gene: 5. CDR1 and CDR2 from the germline V gene are SGHRS and YFSETQ. CDR3 loop: CASSFYDRGGTDTQYF. The CDR3 region has the DNA TGCGCCAGCAGCTTCTATGACAGGGGGGGCACAGATACGCAGTATTTT.

The chain combines TRBV19 with TRBJ2-1, with 10 bases matching TRBD2. Germline assignment: CDR1 LNHDA and CDR2 SQIVND (reference sequence). The CDR3 extends over 15 amino acids. After removal of 4 bases from V and 6 bases from J, the junction contained 6 bases not matched to a gene. The CDR3, as DNA: TGTGCCAGTAGTACCCTAGCGGGGGTCCTCAATGAGCAGTTCTTC. This encodes CASSTLAGVLNEQFF. Full variable domain (outside the CDR3, taken from reference TRBV19 and TRBJ2-1): DGGITQSPKYLFRKEGQNVTLSCEQNLNHDAMYWYRQDPGQGLRLIYYSQIVNDFQKGDIAEGYSVSREKKESFPLTVTSAQKNPTAFYLCASSTLAGVLNEQFFGPGTRLTVL.

The chain uses TRBV4-2 and TRBJ2-7; D call uncertain. V was pared by 2 bases and J by 0 bases, with 11 bases between. CDR3 size: 15 residues. In germline, CDR1 is LGHNA, CDR2 YNFKEQ. The chain's CDR3 is CASSQTPADSYEQYF. CDR3 in DNA: TGTGCCAGCAGCCAAACTCCGGCGGACTCCTACGAGCAGTACTTC.

The V and J genes are TRBV9 and TRBJ2-1, with D possibly matching TRBD2 (6 bases). Germline CDR1 is SGDLS and CDR2 is YYNGEE. The ends were cut back, 6 bases at V and 10 bases at J, with 14 bases in the middle. The CDR3 runs to 12 residues. This CDR3 is CASTSRRGEQFF. The CDR3 DNA reads as TGTGCCAGCACCTCCAGGAGGGGCGAGCAGTTCTTC.

The chain is built from TRBV27 and TRBJ1-2, with D maybe TRBD1 (5 bases). CDR3 size: 14 residues. CDR1 and CDR2 from the germline V gene are MNHEY and SMNVEV (reference sequence). V gave up 2 bases and J gave up 7 bases, with 14 bases separating them. The CDR3 coding sequence is TGTGCCAGCAGTTTAGGGGGGAAGGGTTCTGGCTACACCTTC. This gives the protein CASSLGGKGSGYTF.

The CDR3, as DNA: TGTGCCAGCAGTGGGCTTGGTAATCAGCCCCAGCATTTT. It codes for CASSGLGNQPQHF. This sequence joins TRBV2 and TRBJ1-5; D is unresolved. The CDR3 is 13 amino acids. V was shortened by 4 bases and J by 4 bases, with 8 bases between the two germline ends. Germline lookup yields CDR1 SNHLY and CDR2 FYNNEI.

The chain carries TRBV5-6 and TRBJ2-1; 7 bases agree with TRBD2. Germline CDR1 is SGHDT and CDR2 is YYEEEE. The J segment lost 15 bases and the V segment lost 4 bases, leaving 16 bases of the junction unmatched. The CDR3 length is 14 residues. The CDR3 DNA follows: TGTGCCAGCAGCACCCTAGCGGTGGGGCCCTCGGTGTTCTTC. It translates to CASSTLAVGPSVFF.

The chain links TRBV2 to TRBJ1-1, with D possibly being TRBD1 (5 bases). This CDR3 comprises 13 residues. Trimming left V 5 bases short and J 0 bases short, with 7 bases between. Germline-derived CDR1 and CDR2 are SNHLY and FYNNEI. The CDR3 region has the DNA TGTGCCAGCAGTACAGGCATGAACACTGAAGCTTTCTTT. Translating gives CASSTGMNTEAFF.

This chain links TRBV30 with TRBJ1-1; D call uncertain. The CDR3 has 12 residues. CDR1 GTSNPN and CDR2 SVGIG come from the germline V gene (reference sequence). The germline V and J ends were trimmed by 2 bases and 4 bases, with 8 bases remaining between them. CDR3 sequence: CAWSRSSTEAFF. The CDR3 DNA reads as TGTGCCTGGAGTCGGAGTTCCACTGAAGCTTTCTTT.

V gene TRBV13 combines with J gene TRBJ1-2; 7 bases agree with TRBD1. V lost 1 base to trimming and J lost 7 bases; unmatched junction nucleotides: 18. From germline, CDR1 is PRHDT and CDR2 FYEKMQ (reference sequence). The CDR3 has 18 residues. The CDR3 loop is CASSLALGGDINYFGYTF. In DNA, the CDR3 is TGTGCCAGCAGCTTAGCCCTAGGGGGCGACATTAACTATTTTGGCTACACCTTC.

The rearrangement links TRBV18 to TRBJ1-1; D perhaps matches TRBD1 (6 bases). Trimming removed 0 bases at V and 7 bases at J, with 12 bases between. CDR1 and CDR2 (germline): KGHSH, LQKENI. The CDR3 totals 14 residues. In nucleotides, the CDR3 is TGTGCCAGCTCACCACCCGGACAGAGAGGTGAAGCTTTCTTT. It encodes CASSPPGQRGEAFF.